Following are 21 T cell receptor beta chains from one sample sequenced in a study of identical twins. Via MiXCR, TCRdb re-called the 5' RACE reads, giving one row per CDR3 protein. Here the sample spans 200,000 to 250,000 distinct CDR3 sequences, about 7.5% being singletons. This sample was also put to use in a study of yellow fever vaccine responses in identical twins.

Sequencing used CD8+ T cells sorted from blood. The receptor set was obtained from a woman between 18 and 29 years old in good health.

This clonotype was counted at least ten times. The rearrangement links TRBV4-1 to TRBJ1-6; the match to TRBD1 covers 8 bases. The length of the CDR3 is 15 residues. Losses at the gene ends were 1 base for V and 6 bases for J; bases not matched to a gene: 2. Germline V gene lookup returns CDR1 MGHRA and CDR2 YSYEKL. The CDR3 DNA follows: TGCGCCAGCAGCCAAGGACAGGGGTCTAATTCACCCCTCCACTTT. Encoded protein: CASSQGQGSNSPLHF.

This clonotype was recorded at least ten times. The chain carries TRBV27 and TRBJ2-5; D perhaps matches TRBD2 (5 bases). V dropped 5 bases and J dropped 1 base, with 8 bases sitting between them. Germline values: CDR1 MNHEY, CDR2 SMNVEV (reference sequence). CDR3 length equals 13 residues. The CDR3 sequence is CASSDGIQETQYF. CDR3 DNA: TGTGCCAGCAGTGACGGGATCCAAGAGACCCAGTACTTC.

This clonotype was detected only a few times. The V gene is TRBV4-1, the J gene TRBJ2-6; unclear D gene. The CDR3 totals 16 residues. CDR1 and CDR2 (germline): MGHRA, YSYEKL. Trimming took 4 bases from V and 3 from J, leaving 13 bases between them. CDR3 sequence reads: CASSPILEGGANVLTF. The CDR3 bases are TGCGCCAGCAGCCCGATATTAGAAGGTGGGGCCAACGTCCTGACTTTC.

The sample holds many counts of this clonotype. The rearrangement uses TRBV28 and TRBJ2-7; no clear D. The CDR3 length is 10 residues. Germline CDR1 and CDR2: MDHEN and SYDVKM. The V and J ends lost 6 bases and 4 bases respectively, with 4 bases between them. CDR3 sequence (DNA): TGTGCCAGCAGACCTTACGAGCAGTACTTC. It translates to CASRPYEQYF.

This clonotype has only one observation. Possible read error: a much larger clone is one base away. CDR3 protein: CASSLQALRSYNEQFF. The CDR3 DNA follows: TGTGCCAGCAGCTTACAAGCGCTCCGATCCTACAATGAGCAGTTCTTC. The rearrangement joins TRBV7-9 to TRBJ2-1; D is uncertain. Germline assignment: CDR1 SEHNR and CDR2 FQNEAQ (reference sequence). The CDR3 spans 16 residues. V lost 2 bases and J lost 1, with 12 bases in between.

This clonotype came up a few times. This chain links TRBV7-9 with TRBJ2-7; 13 nucleotides agree with TRBD2. V lost 5 bases, J lost 3 bases, and 4 bases stayed unmatched. CDR3 length equals 15 residues. Looked up from germline, CDR1 is SEHNR and CDR2 is FQNEAQ (reference sequence). CDR3 nucleotides: TGTGCCAGCAGCGACCGGACTAGCGGGAGCTACGAGCAGTACTTC. It codes for CASSDRTSGSYEQYF.

There are many counts of this clonotype. The V and J genes are TRBV7-8 and TRBJ2-7; D is uncertain. Trimming cost V 1 base and J 5 bases, with 9 bases left between them. This CDR3 is 13 amino acids long. Per the germline V gene, CDR1 is SGHVS and CDR2 is FQNEAQ. The DNA of the CDR3 is TGTGCCAGCAGCTTAGTGGGCCGAGACGAGCAGTACTTC. It encodes CASSLVGRDEQYF. Supplemented by reference TRBV7-8 and TRBJ2-7, the full variable domain reads GAGVSQSPRYKVAKRGQDVALRCDPISGHVSLFWYQQALGQGPEFLTYFQNEAQLDKSGLPSDRFFAERPEGSVSTLKIQRTQQEDSAVYLCASSLVGRDEQYFGPGTRLTVT.

This clonotype turned up a few times. The V call is TRBV29-1, the J call TRBJ2-1, with 11 bases aligning to TRBD2. The CDR3 is 16 amino acids. The J segment lost 5 bases and the V segment lost 3 bases, leaving 9 bases of the junction unmatched. Germline CDR1 reads SQVTM; CDR2 reads ANQGSEA. The CDR3 region has the DNA TGCAGCGTTGAGGGTAGCGGGGGGGCAGAGGACAATGAGCAGTTCTTC. The encoded protein is CSVEGSGGAEDNEQFF.

The chain carries TRBV7-9 and TRBJ1-1; a weak D match, TRBD1 (6 bases). Germline CDR1 SEHNR, CDR2 FQNEAQ (reference sequence). This CDR3 is built from 17 residues. V gave up 5 bases and J gave up 0 bases, with 19 bases separating them. CDR3: CASSPPAGDLMNTEAFF. The CDR3 bases are TGTGCCAGCAGCCCCCCCGCAGGGGACCTCATGAACACTGAAGCTTTCTTT.

V is TRBV27 and J is TRBJ2-2; no firm D call. Between the trimmed V and J ends, which lost 2 bases and 9 bases, there was a span of 10 bases. CDR3 length equals 13 residues. The V gene's germline CDR1 is MNHEY and CDR2 SMNVEV (reference sequence). CDR3 sequence: CASSLAGMRELFF. CDR3 nucleotides: TGTGCCAGCAGTTTAGCTGGGATGCGGGAGCTGTTTTTT.

This clonotype was seen once. The DNA of the CDR3 is TGTGCCAGCGGAGGACAGGGGAACACTGAAGCTTTCTTT. It specifies CASGGQGNTEAFF. The chain joins TRBV7-9 to TRBJ1-1; TRBD1 agrees at 8 bases. Germline V CDR1 and CDR2: SEHNR, FQNEAQ (reference sequence). Trimming took 8 bases from V and 1 from J; bases not matched to a gene: 3. This CDR3 has 13 residues.

This clonotype was detected a few times. The chain carries TRBV20-1 and TRBJ2-1; D may correspond to TRBD1 or TRBD2 (5 bases each). This CDR3 has 15 residues. V dropped 4 bases and J dropped 2 bases, with 15 bases sitting between them. From germline, CDR1 is DFQATT and CDR2 SNEGSKA (reference sequence). The CDR3 DNA reads TGCAGTGCTACGGACCGGGACCAGCCCTACAATGAGCAGTTCTTC. It is translated as CSATDRDQPYNEQFF.

In its sample, this clonotype was seen many times. V gene TRBV12-3 or TRBV12-4 combines with J gene TRBJ1-4; D gene uncertain. The CDR3 runs to 12 residues. The germline V and J ends were trimmed by 0 bases and 6 bases, with 2 bases remaining between them. CDR3 protein: CASSLAYEKLFF. As DNA, the CDR3 is TGTGCCAGCAGTTTAGCGTATGAAAAACTGTTTTTT.

This clonotype was observed a handful of times. This rearrangement joins TRBV5-6 to TRBJ2-1; weak D call: TRBD1 (6 bases). Germline V gene data show CDR1 as SGHDT and CDR2 as YYEEEE. Deletions cut 9 bases from V and 7 bases from J, with 20 bases between. The CDR3 is made up of 14 amino acids. As DNA, the CDR3 is TGTGCCACCAACACAGGGTCTAAACCGAATGAGCAGTTCTTC. Amino acids: CATNTGSKPNEQFF.

This chain links TRBV2 with TRBJ1-5; the D is unclear. The germline gives CDR1 SNHLY, CDR2 FYNNEI. The CDR3 length is 17 residues. Trimming left V 2 bases short and J 0 bases short, with 14 bases between. The CDR3 region is CASSETADQNSNQPQHF. CDR3 DNA: TGTGCCAGCAGTGAAACAGCCGATCAAAATAGCAATCAGCCCCAGCATTTT.

This clonotype was picked up a small number of times. V is TRBV9 and J is TRBJ2-1, with 14 nucleotides matching TRBD2. Germline CDR1 SGDLS, CDR2 YYNGEE. CDR3 length: 15 amino acids. J was trimmed by 8 bases and V by 0 bases; bases with no gene match: 1. In nucleotides, the CDR3 is TGTGCCAGCAGCGTAGCGGGACTAGCGGGAGATGAGCAGTTCTTC. Protein product: CASSVAGLAGDEQFF. Supplemented by reference TRBV9 and TRBJ2-1, the full variable domain reads DSGVTQTPKHLITATGQRVTLRCSPRSGDLSVYWYQQSLDQGLQFLIQYYNGEERAKGNILERFSAQQFPDLHSELNLSSLELGDSALYFCASSVAGLAGDEQFFGPGTRLTVL.

This clonotype came up a few times. The rearrangement joins TRBV3-1 to TRBJ2-1; tentatively, D is TRBD1 (6 bases). The CDR3 extends over 16 amino acids. CDR1 is LGHDT, CDR2 YNNKEL, per germline (reference sequence). V lost 2 bases, J lost 4 bases, and 15 bases lay in between. CDR3 sequence (DNA): TGTGCCAGCAGCCAACTTCAGGGGTCATTGTACAATGAGCAGTTCTTC. Protein sequence: CASSQLQGSLYNEQFF.

This chain's CDR3 is CASSQVARSGGEAFF. For the CDR3, the DNA is TGTGCCAGCAGCCAAGTTGCCAGGTCGGGAGGTGAAGCTTTCTTT. The chain uses TRBV4-2 and TRBJ1-1; D is unresolved. Germline CDR1 LGHNA, CDR2 YNFKEQ. This CDR3 contains 15 residues. V was cut by 1 base and J by 7 bases, with 16 bases left in between.

This chain joins TRBV2 and TRBJ1-1, with D possibly matching TRBD1 (6 bases). The germline V gene has CDR1 SNHLY and CDR2 FYNNEI. The CDR3 runs 17 residues. V was trimmed by 1 base and J by 1 base, leaving 16 bases between them. The CDR3 protein is CASSEGDRPEWNTEAFF. The CDR3, as DNA: TGTGCCAGCAGTGAAGGCGACAGGCCGGAATGGAACACTGAAGCTTTCTTT.

V and J are TRBV13 and TRBJ2-7; 8 nucleotides match TRBD2. The junction had 18 bases not matched to a gene; V was cut back by 4 bases and J by 4 bases. Germline V gene lookup returns CDR1 PRHDT and CDR2 FYEKMQ (reference sequence). The CDR3 length is 18 residues. CDR3 sequence (DNA): TGTGCCAGCAGCTCCCTGCGGGAGGATGGATACAAATCTTACGAGCAGTACTTC. Its protein product is CASSSLREDGYKSYEQYF.

The CDR3 sequence is CASGSGGGNQPQHF. CDR3 DNA sequence: TGTGCTAGTGGTTCCGGGGGGGGCAATCAGCCCCAGCATTTT. The chain couples TRBV12-5 to TRBJ1-5; D is possibly TRBD1 (5 bases). The CDR3 covers 14 residues. V lost 4 bases and J lost 2, with 9 bases in between. Germline values: CDR1 LGHNT, CDR2 FRNRAP.